The rows below give T cell receptor beta chains drawn from one sample of a study of cytomegalovirus exposure and HLA in healthy donors. Assay: immunoSEQ multiplex PCR; the TCRdb copy retains only in-frame clones and omits some. Its table lists fewer than 50,000 clones. The source material was PBMCs. Every receptor here comes from a male donor in good health and CMV-seronegative. CDR3s include the opening cysteine and the closing phenylalanine or tryptophan. A D gene is named only where the DNA matches it firmly.

TRBD1	TRBV28	TRBJ1-1	CASSISTGGIAFF	TGTGCCAGCAGTATATCGACAGGGGGTATAGCTTTCTTT
TRBD2	TRBV9	TRBJ2-3	CASSTTSGRTDTQYF	TGTGCCAGCAGCACGACTAGCGGGAGAACAGATACGCAGTATTTT
.	TRBV6-1	TRBJ1-1	CASSEGWGGTTEAFF	TGTGCCAGCAGTGAAGGATGGGGGGGTACCACTGAAGCTTTCTTT
.	TRBV19	TRBJ1-5	CASSVLGQPQHF	TGTGCCAGCAGTGTGCTCGGGCAGCCCCAGCATTTT
.	TRBV5-5	TRBJ2-2	CASSPEGPGELFF	TGTGCCAGCAGCCCGGAGGGTCCCGGGGAGCTGTTTTTT
TRBD1	TRBV18	TRBJ1-2	CASSPGQGASYTF	TGTGCCAGCTCACCAGGACAGGGGGCGAGCTACACCTTC
.	TRBV18	TRBJ1-1	CASSSDSNTEAFF	TGTGCCAGCTCATCCGACAGTAACACTGAAGCTTTCTTT
TRBD1	TRBV4-1	TRBJ1-4	CASRGQGGEKLFF	TGCGCCAGCAGGGGACAGGGGGGTGAAAAACTGTTTTTT
.	TRBV9	TRBJ2-3	CASSVEGQDTQYF	TGTGCCAGCAGCGTAGAGGGACAAGATACGCAGTATTTT
TRBD2	TRBV4-1	TRBJ2-3	CASSQGGGGRITDTQYF	TGCGCCAGCAGCCAAGGAGGAGGCGGGAGAATCACAGATACGCAGTATTTT
TRBD2	TRBV15	TRBJ2-3	CATSRTPGLARYF	TGTGCCACCAGCAGGACACCGGGACTAGCGAGGTATTTT
.	TRBV14	TRBJ2-3	CASSLGSGQVYTDTQYF	TGTGCCAGCAGCCTAGGATCGGGTCAAGTTTACACAGATACGCAGTATTTT
TRBD1	TRBV29-1	TRBJ2-1	CSVDDRGDNEQFF	TGCAGCGTTGATGACAGGGGGGATAATGAGCAGTTCTTC
.	TRBV6-1	TRBJ1-5	CASSEDVGGNQPQHF	TGTGCCAGCAGTGAAGATGTCGGGGGCAATCAGCCCCAGCATTTT
TRBD1	TRBV5-1	TRBJ2-5	CASKGHRGPETQYF	TGCGCCAGCAAAGGACACAGGGGGCCCGAGACCCAGTACTTC
TRBD2	TRBV4-3	TRBJ2-5	CASSQGGWGVGETQYF	TGCGCCAGCAGCCAGGGGGGGTGGGGCGTGGGAGAGACCCAGTACTTC
TRBD1	TRBV27	TRBJ1-2	CASRPQGGLYGYTF	TGTGCCAGTCGGCCCCAGGGGGGTCTCTATGGCTACACCTTC
.	TRBV29-1	TRBJ1-1	CSVEYMNTEAFF	TGCAGCGTTGAGTACATGAACACTGAAGCTTTCTTT
.	TRBV6-5	TRBJ2-6	CASATGASGANVLTF	TGCGCCAGTGCGACAGGAGCCTCTGGGGCCAACGTCCTGACTTTC
.	TRBV10-3	TRBJ2-1	CAISDPGGPGNEQFF	TGTGCCATCAGTGACCCCGGAGGGCCGGGCAATGAGCAGTTCTTC
TRBD2	TRBV28	TRBJ2-1	CASSFSLAAYNEQFF	TGTGCCAGCAGTTTCAGTCTAGCGGCCTACAATGAGCAGTTCTTC
.	TRBV30	TRBJ1-1	CAWSQTEDTEAFF	TGTGCCTGGAGTCAAACGGAGGACACTGAAGCTTTCTTT
.	TRBV20-1	TRBJ1-2	CSARVEGYTF	TGCAGTGCTAGGGTAGAGGGCTACACCTTC
TRBD2	TRBV18	TRBJ2-5	CASSLGLAGVGETQYF	TGTGCCAGCTCACTGGGACTAGCGGGAGTGGGAGAGACCCAGTACTTC
.	TRBV10-2	TRBJ1-1	CASKGVNTEAFF	TGCGCCAGCAAAGGAGTGAACACTGAAGCTTTCTTT
TRBD1	TRBV7-8	TRBJ1-2	CASSSPGQGRKNYGYTF	TGTGCCAGCAGCTCTCCGGGACAGGGCCGCAAGAACTATGGCTACACCTTC
.	TRBV5-6	TRBJ2-3	CASSFPAREFNTDTQYF	TGTGCCAGCAGCTTCCCCGCCCGGGAGTTCAACACAGATACGCAGTATTTT
.	TRBV5-4	TRBJ2-7	CASSSRQTATREQYF	TGTGCCAGCAGCTCCAGACAAACGGCTACTCGAGAGCAGTACTTC
TRBD1	TRBV6-5	TRBJ2-3	CASTAGTGTDTQYF	TGTGCCAGCACCGCCGGGACAGGGACAGATACGCAGTATTTT
.	TRBV7-9	TRBJ2-7	CASVRRGTGISYEQYF	TGTGCCAGCGTCCGACGGGGTACAGGGATATCCTACGAGCAGTACTTC
TRBD2	TRBV28	TRBJ2-7	CASRPTGTSGSPFSYEQYF	TGTGCCAGCAGGCCGACCGGGACTAGCGGGTCCCCCTTCTCCTACGAGCAGTACTTC
TRBD1	TRBV25-1	TRBJ2-7	CASSPHDRDLYEQYF	TGTGCCAGCAGTCCCCACGACAGGGACCTCTACGAGCAGTACTTC
TRBD1	TRBV15	TRBJ2-1	CATSRDLGQGSGNEQFF	TGTGCCACCAGCAGAGATCTGGGACAGGGAAGTGGCAATGAGCAGTTCTTC
TRBD1	TRBV18	TRBJ1-5	CASSPTGGYQPQHF	TGTGCCAGCTCACCAACAGGGGGATATCAGCCCCAGCATTTT
.	TRBV11-2	TRBJ2-5	CASSPTRAGETQYF	TGTGCCAGCAGCCCAACCAGGGCAGGGGAGACCCAGTACTTC
.	TRBV5-1	TRBJ2-3	CASNRISDTDTQYF	TGCGCCAGCAATAGAATATCCGACACAGATACGCAGTATTTT
.	TRBV30	TRBJ1-2	CAWSAETGRGWNYGYTF	TGTGCCTGGAGTGCCGAGACAGGACGTGGATGGAACTATGGCTACACCTTC